The rows below give T cell receptor beta chains drawn from one sample of a study of shared clonotypes between healthy human individuals. The method was immunoSEQ multiplex PCR; TCRdb's version includes in-frame clones alone and lacks a portion of them. Of over 2,000,000 clones listed, roughly 93% are singletons. The sequenced sample was naive CD8+ T cells from PBMCs. The receptor set was obtained from a man younger than 35 in good health. Some clones in this sample may be carry-over from other donors' samples. The CDR3 runs from the conserved cysteine through the conserved F or W. A D gene is named only where the DNA matches it firmly. The size entry is marked missing in some rows and otherwise reads once, few, many or a size class.

>TRBJ2-7|14|TRBV27|-|-
TGTGCCAGCAGTTTATTTCCGGCTACCTACGAGCAGTACTTC
CASSLFPATYEQYF
>TRBJ2-7|15|TRBV2|-|-
TGTGCCAGCAGTGCCATCGAGGGACCTACCTACGAGCAGTACTTC
CASSAIEGPTYEQYF
>TRBJ2-7|15|TRBV4-3|-|-
TGCGCCAGCAGCCAAGGGGGGGGCAAAGCCTACGAGCAGTACTTC
CASSQGGGKAYEQYF
>TRBJ2-5|13|TRBV6-1|-|-
TGTGCCAGCAGGACGAGGGCCGGGGAGACCCAGTACTTC
CASRTRAGETQYF
>TRBJ2-7|13|TRBV6-5|TRBD2|-
TGTGCCAGCAGTTTAACTAGCGCCATCGAGCAGTACTTC
CASSLTSAIEQYF
>TRBJ1-1|11|TRBV29-1|-|few
TGCAGCGTTTCGAAGAACACTGAAGCTTTCTTT
CSVSKNTEAFF
>TRBJ1-5|16|TRBV28|TRBD1|-
TGTGCCAGCAGTTTATACCCGGGGACAGGGGACCAGCCCCAGCATTTT
CASSLYPGTGDQPQHF
>TRBJ1-1|12|TRBV29-1|-|few
TGCAGCGTGCCCTTATTGGGGACTGAAGCTTTCTTT
CSVPLLGTEAFF
>TRBJ2-4|10|TRBV20-1|-|-
TGCAGTGCTAGTGAAAACATTCAGTACTTC
CSASENIQYF
>TRBJ1-1|12|TRBV25-1|-|-
TGTGCCAGCGGACTTTTGAACACTGAAGCTTTCTTT
CASGLLNTEAFF
>TRBJ1-2|16|TRBV29-1|TRBD1|-
TGCAGCGCCCGAACGCTGTCGGCTGACACAGGGGTTGGCTACACCTTC
CSARTLSADTGVGYTF
>TRBJ2-1|14|TRBV2|-|-
TGTGCCAGCAACGTCGAGGGATCCTACAATGAGCAGTTCTTC
CASNVEGSYNEQFF
>TRBJ2-3|15|TRBV7-9|TRBD2|once
TGTGCCAGCAGCTTAAGGGACTCCGGGGGGGATACGCAGTATTTT
CASSLRDSGGDTQYF
>TRBJ2-5|14|TRBV7-8|-|once
TGTGCCAGCAGCTTAGATCGGCTAGCGAAGACCCAGTACTTC
CASSLDRLAKTQYF
>TRBJ1-2|16|TRBV28|TRBD1|-
TGTGCCAGCAGTTTTTTGGAGCAGGGGGCGAACTATGGCTACACCTTC
CASSFLEQGANYGYTF
>TRBJ2-1|12|TRBV27|-|-
TGTGCCAGCAGTTCCCCCCATATTGAGCAGTTCTTC
CASSSPHIEQFF
>TRBJ2-7|13|TRBV28|-|-
TGTGCCAGCAATGGTCGACGGGATTACGAGCAGTACTTC
CASNGRRDYEQYF